This TCR beta chain was observed in a study of shared clonotypes between healthy human individuals. Looking at the study overall: A donor's plate count was three for CD4 naive and three for CD4 memory; CD8 naive had two and CD8 memory one. Findings of the study overall: For naive CD4 cells, roughly 4.8% of clonotypes were shared across a handful of donors.

Healthy adults negative for HIV, lacking recent acute infections or vaccinations, served as donors. About this clone: As yet, its antigen is unknown.

The V and J ends lost 4 bases and 1 base respectively, with 19 bases between them. Germline V gives CDR1 SEHNR, CDR2 FQNEAQ (reference sequence). There are 18 residues in the CDR3. Genomic DNA (from each subset) was split evenly across several immunoSEQ plates. TCRdb's table, derived via immunoSEQ multiplex PCR, lists solely in-frame clones and lacks some. The table includes hundreds of thousands of clones, about 80% detected once. Material for sequencing was memory CD4+ T cells sorted from blood. The sample's subset: CD45RA-negative fraction. J is TRBJ2-2 and V is TRBV7-9; perhaps D is TRBD1 or TRBD2 (6 bases each). This TCR derives from a woman younger than 45 in good health. The CDR3 is CASSYREPGEENTGELFF. CDR3 in DNA: TGTGCCAGCAGCTACAGAGAACCAGGGGAGGAGAACACCGGGGAGCTGTTTTTT.